This TCR beta chain came from a study of shared clonotypes between healthy human individuals. CDR1 is MNHNY and CDR2 is SVGAGI in the germline V gene (reference sequence). After removal of 7 bases from V and 12 bases from J, the junction contained 13 bases not matched to a gene. The CDR3 is 13 residues long. Some clones are missing from TCRdb's copy, which holds only in-frame ones; the method was immunoSEQ multiplex PCR. This sample has about 980,000 clones; roughly 72% occur once, and the top ten carry approximately 1.5%. Study results and caveats: Clonotypes which were not shared had lower generation probabilities than clonotypes that all four donors shared. Rarefaction revealed incomplete sorted-subset sequencing despite large depth. Sharing across four donors was highest in naive CD4 (approximately 5%) and lowest in memory CD8 (around 0.4%).

Regarding this clone: Its antigen remains unknown.

The sample taken for sequencing was memory CD4+ T cells sorted from blood. The subset denotes: CD45RA-negative fraction. The source of this sequence is a man aged 18-30 years in good health. V usage is TRBV6-6 and J usage is TRBJ2-3, with 7 bases matching TRBD2. CDR3 sequence (DNA): TGTGCCAGCACAGACCTTTCTTTGGGACTACAGTATTTT. It yields the protein CASTDLSLGLQYF.